Below, 9 T cell receptor beta chains from the same sample are listed, as sequenced in a study of T cell responses to AZD1222 COVID-19 vaccine. TCRdb's table, derived via immunoSEQ multiplex PCR, lists solely in-frame clones and lacks some. The sample comprises about 76,000 clones, around 89% of which are singletons, and around 4.5% rests with the top ten. Sequenced here: peripheral blood, sampled on day 0 of MenACWY control vaccination. Receptors originate from an adult in good health.

The V and J genes are TRBV19 and TRBJ2-7, with 7 positions matching TRBD1. Trimming at V came to 5 bases and at J to 3 bases, leaving 10 bases not matched to a gene. This CDR3 has 15 residues. Germline CDR1 reads LNHDA; CDR2 reads SQIVND (reference sequence). Here the CDR3 reads CASSGRDSYFYEQYF. Here the CDR3 DNA reads TGTGCCAGTAGTGGCCGGGACAGCTATTTCTACGAGCAGTACTTC.

Comment on this clone: Other nucleotide sequences in the sample specify the same CDR3. The chain combines TRBV7-9 with TRBJ2-7; D unresolved. The ends were cut back, 1 base at V and 7 bases at J, with 8 bases in the middle. CDR1 SEHNR and CDR2 FQNEAQ come from the germline V gene (reference sequence). This CDR3 has 12 residues. The CDR3 nucleotides read TGTGCCAGCAGCTTAGGGGGTGGGGAGCAGTACTTC. Encoded protein: CASSLGGGEQYF.

The chain recombines TRBV18 with TRBJ2-1, with 8 bases that match TRBD1. This CDR3 region has 15 residues. V lost 0 bases, J lost 10 bases, and 8 bases stayed unmatched. Per germline, CDR1 KGHSH and CDR2 LQKENI. The CDR3 region has the DNA TGTGCCAGCTCACCACCACCAGGGGGCCAAATAGAGCAGTTCTTC. Its protein product is CASSPPPGGQIEQFF.

This clone was picked up a small number of times. This sequence joins TRBV5-1 and TRBJ2-1, with 7 bases identical to TRBD2. Trimming at V came to 4 bases and at J to 5 bases, leaving 6 bases not matched to a gene. CDR1 and CDR2 (germline): SGHRS, YFSETQ. CDR3 length: 14 residues. The CDR3 spells CASSPHTSDNEQFF. DNA for the CDR3: TGCGCCAGCAGCCCACATACTAGCGACAATGAGCAGTTCTTC.

Here the CDR3 reads CASSLGTSGTHEQFF. The DNA of the CDR3 is TGCGCCAGCAGCTTGGGGACTAGCGGGACACATGAGCAGTTCTTC. This chain uses TRBV5-1 with TRBJ2-1; TRBD2 matches 12 bases. Trimming at V came to 0 bases and at J to 8 bases, leaving 3 bases not matched to a gene. CDR3 length equals 15 residues. Germline assignment: CDR1 SGHRS and CDR2 YFSETQ.

This chain uses TRBV3-1 (or the pseudogene TRBV3-2) with TRBJ2-2; no clear D gene. This CDR3 has 14 amino acids. Trimming removed 5 bases at V and 0 bases at J, with 7 bases between. Germline CDR1 is LGHDT and CDR2 is YNNKEL (reference sequence). The CDR3 DNA reads TGTGCCAGCAGCGGGGTATCGAACACCGGGGAGCTGTTTTTT. Amino acids: CASSGVSNTGELFF.

The V call is TRBV5-1, the J call TRBJ2-5; TRBD1 aligns across 10 bases. The germline V gene encodes CDR1 SGHRS and CDR2 YFSETQ. The CDR3 consists of 13 residues. V lost 4 bases to trimming and J lost 8 bases; unmatched junction nucleotides: 5. The CDR3 protein is CASSQGDRGTQYF. CDR3 DNA: TGCGCCAGCAGCCAGGGGGACAGGGGCACCCAGTACTTC. The variable domain in full, with the rest retrieved from reference TRBV5-1 and TRBJ2-5, is KAGVTQTPRYLIKTRGQQVTLSCSPISGHRSVSWYQQTPGQGLQFLFEYFSETQRNKGNFPGRFSGRQFSNSRSEMNVSTLELGDSALYLCASSQGDRGTQYFGPGTRLLVL.

The chain joins TRBV5-5 to TRBJ2-7; no clear D. This CDR3 has 10 amino acids. V lost 6 bases to trimming and J lost 4 bases, with 5 bases between them. Germline V gene sequence: CDR1 SGHKS, CDR2 YYEKEE (reference sequence). The CDR3 DNA is TGTGCCAGCAATGTTTACGAGCAGTACTTC. This translates into CASNVYEQYF.

The rearrangement links TRBV28 to TRBJ2-6; D might be TRBD1 (6 bases). V gave up 2 bases and J gave up 2 bases, with 13 bases separating them. This CDR3 has 17 amino acids. The germline V gene has CDR1 MDHEN and CDR2 SYDVKM. This CDR3 reads CASSLTGTLAGANVLTF. The CDR3 DNA reads TGTGCCAGCAGTTTAACAGGGACGCTGGCTGGGGCCAACGTCCTGACTTTC.